This T cell receptor (beta chain) was profiled in a study of Ad26.COV2.S vaccination and SARS-CoV-2 variants (dated by TCRdb to 2020 to 2023). With regard to the full study: Donors in the vaccine arm were drawn from COV1001, a phase I-IIa trial of Ad26.COV2.S in healthy adults that was multicentre, randomized, double-blind and placebo-controlled. The TCR-sequenced set comprised about 32 samples: around 20 Ad26.COV2.S vaccine recipients, 5 placebo recipients and 8 SARS-CoV-2 convalescent individuals. Dosing of Ad26.COV2.S was intramuscular, at either 5x10^10 or 1x10^11 viral particles, delivered as one shot or as two shots spaced 56 days apart. The specificity and breadth of SARS-CoV-2-reactive T cell receptors after Ad26.COV2.S vaccination were assessed by TCRbeta repertoire sequencing. Investigators remained blinded to trial group allocation during experiments and outcome assessment. Trial participants were randomized into five groups of five, in which low-dose or high-dose Ad26.COV2.S was given once or twice, or placebo was given on both occasions.

General findings and caveats noted by the study authors: Non-spike TCR breadth was comparable between vaccine and placebo recipients, consistent with the vaccine containing only spike. Spike-specific TCR breadth was higher in Ad26.COV2.S recipients than in placebo recipients (P = 0.0014). The study was not powered for comparison of responses between vaccine doses or regimens. It was noted by the authors that total T cell responses may have been underestimated by the TCR breadth and depth analyses. After vaccination, spike-specific CD8+ and CD4+ T cell responses were reported to show substantial breadth.

Sample treatment or condition, as interpreted from the label and publication: 15 to 20 received Ad26.COV2.S at low or high dose, single or two shots; five or six received placebo; per-sample allocation not given. For vaccine and placebo recipients, the sequenced repertoires came from samples collected on day 63 after the first injection. Between 29 July and 7 August 2020, Cohort 1b enrolled 25 adults aged 18-55 years at one site in Boston, USA. As a vaccine, Ad26.COV2.S was a replication-incompetent adenovirus type 26 vector that expressed a prefusion-stabilized SARS-CoV-2 spike protein derived from the original Wuhan strain. The immunoSEQ Assay was the method used to sequence TCRbeta CDR3 regions. After extraction, genomic DNA underwent amplification by bias-controlled multiplex PCR, followed by high-throughput sequencing. The study's processing was this. Collapsing and filtering of sequences were performed to quantify the absolute abundance of each unique TCRbeta CDR3 region. T cell fraction was estimated by normalizing TCRbeta template counts to usable DNA, with usable DNA measured through amplification of reference genes found in all nucleated cells. Repertoire TCRs were annotated as SARS-CoV-2-specific when V gene, CDR3 amino acid sequence and J gene were exactly matched to a known reactive TCR set. The reference SARS-CoV-2 TCR set was derived from MIRA and filtered for enrichment in COVID-19-positive ImmuneCODE repertoires, a step that removed public or cross-reactive TCRs. Drawing on the MIRA antigens, annotated TCRs were analysed further at the level of specific ORF or position within ORF. Breadth was defined as the number of annotated unique rearrangements divided by the total number of unique productive rearrangements, and depth was defined as the summed frequency of the annotated unique rearrangements. Group comparisons of TCR breadth used two-sided Wilcoxon rank-sum tests. Drawn from immuneACCESS, this table holds only the in-frame rearrangements with V and J called that TCRdb kept. Clones are partly lost; checked studies trace under half to an unresolved V gene and leave the rest unexplained. That table gives V, J and clone size, and the DNA gave D and trimming. The sample has hundreds of thousands of clones on record, roughly 89% of them singletons. The top ten constitute 2.5% of the sample.

As for this clone: There is no known antigen for this receptor. There are no base qualities to consult, and no much larger clone falls within one base.

Counted from cysteine to phenylalanine, this CDR3 has 13 amino acids. The kept DNA is CDR3 alone, 39 bases in frame from the first base. From the germline V gene, CDR1 is MNHNS and CDR2 is SASEGT. The trim is 2 bases for V and 7 bases for J, with a gap of 11 bases between the germline ends. This chain is built from TRBV6-1 and TRBJ2-5; no D gene can be assigned with confidence. This receptor was identified in a person between 18 and 65 years old who received the Ad26.COV2.S COVID-19 vaccine or a placebo. The material was peripheral blood, obtained in a trial of Ad26.COV2.S vaccine versus placebo. The encoded CDR3 is CASSESGLRTQYF. Read as DNA, the sequence is TGTGCCAGCAGTGAATCCGGGTTGAGGACCCAGTACTTC.